These T cell receptor beta chains were read from a single sample in a study of blood T cell repertoires in COVID-19. Profiled with immunoSEQ multiplex PCR; TCRdb holds only in-frame clones, not every one. The sample yields a few hundred thousand clones, less than 90% seen once. The sample consisted of peripheral blood. These receptors came from a woman aged 80 or over with active or convalescent COVID-19. The CDR3 runs from the conserved cysteine through the conserved F or W. D genes are given only for firm matches. A row's size may be missing; if present it is once, few, many or a size class.

clone_size d_call j_call v_call cdr3_aa cdr3_nt
NA TRBD2 TRBJ2-1 TRBV10-3 CAISEPLAGKRVEQFF TGTGCCATCAGTGAACCTTTAGCGGGAAAGAGGGTTGAGCAGTTCTTC
NA TRBD1 TRBJ1-1 TRBV9 CASSPRTGTTEAFF TGTGCCAGCAGCCCAAGGACAGGGACCACTGAAGCTTTCTTT
NA TRBD2 TRBJ2-5 TRBV7-2 CASSLASGEETQYF TGTGCCAGCAGCTTAGCTAGCGGGGAAGAGACCCAGTACTTC
NA TRBD1 TRBJ2-1 TRBV11-3 CASSRGQGSYNEQFF TGTGCCAGCAGTCGGGGACAGGGCTCCTACAATGAGCAGTTCTTC
NA TRBD1 TRBJ2-7 TRBV7-2 CASSPGTGSYEQYF TGTGCCAGCAGCCCCGGGACAGGGAGCTACGAGCAGTACTTC
NA TRBD1 TRBJ2-5 TRBV7-2 CASSLVRGTQETQYF TGTGCCAGCAGCTTAGTCAGGGGGACCCAAGAGACCCAGTACTTC
NA NA TRBJ2-1 TRBV12-2 CASRLGTGLAGVVEQFF TGTGCAAGTCGCTTAGGTACGGGACTAGCGGGAGTTGTTGAGCAGTTCTTC
NA NA TRBJ1-4 TRBV6-5 CASSPGSLGEKLFF TGTGCCAGCAGTCCGGGGTCCCTGGGCGAAAAACTGTTTTTT
NA NA TRBJ2-1 TRBV28 CASSRGRTASYNEQFF TGTGCCAGCAGCAGGGGTAGGACAGCATCCTACAATGAGCAGTTCTTC
NA NA TRBJ1-2 TRBV21-1 CASSKKDSLRF TGTGCCAGCAGCAAGAAAGACAGCCTTCGTTTC
NA NA TRBJ2-5 TRBV7-2 CASSLLGGGVETQYF TGTGCCAGCAGCTTACTAGGGGGAGGGGTAGAGACCCAGTACTTC
NA TRBD1 TRBJ1-1 TRBV7-9 CASSLGQVPGQGGAFF TGTGCCAGCAGCTTGGGTCAGGTCCCGGGACAGGGGGGGGCTTTCTTT
NA NA TRBJ2-7 TRBV12-3/TRBV12-4 CASSSLVSYEQYF TGTGCCAGCAGTTCCCTGGTTAGCTACGAGCAGTACTTC
NA TRBD1 TRBJ2-3 TRBV2 CASSRTGSTDTQYF TGTGCCAGCAGTCGGACAGGTAGCACAGATACGCAGTATTTT
NA NA TRBJ2-1 TRBV12-3/TRBV12-4 CASREATHNEQFF TGTGCCAGCAGGGAGGCCACCCACAATGAGCAGTTCTTC
once TRBD1 TRBJ2-6 TRBV7-2 CASSITGGTGANVLTF TGTGCCAGCAGCATTACAGGGGGCACTGGGGCCAACGTCCTGACTTTC
NA NA TRBJ1-5 TRBV3-1/TRBV3-2 CASSQGRGDQPQHF TGTGCCAGCAGCCAAGGCAGGGGCGATCAGCCCCAGCATTTT
NA NA TRBJ1-5 TRBV7-2 CASSLAHRQPQHF TGTGCCAGCAGCTTAGCGCACCGGCAGCCCCAGCATTTT
NA NA TRBJ2-5 TRBV9 CASSVSGLRETQYF TGTGCCAGCAGCGTTTCAGGGCTTCGGGAGACCCAGTACTTC
NA TRBD2 TRBJ2-1 TRBV7-3 CASSLLAGKYNEQFF TGTGCCAGCAGCTTACTAGCGGGGAAATACAATGAGCAGTTCTTC
NA NA TRBJ2-6 TRBV5-5 CASSSGTGQPGANVLTF TGTGCCAGCAGCAGCGGGACAGGACAACCTGGGGCCAACGTCCTGACTTTC
once NA TRBJ2-7 TRBV7-2 CASSLHLGGEQYF TGTGCCAGCAGCTTACACCTAGGAGGAGAGCAGTACTTC
NA TRBD1 TRBJ2-2 TRBV18 CASSPDRGSTGELFF TGTGCCAGCTCACCCGACAGGGGAAGTACCGGGGAGCTGTTTTTT
NA NA TRBJ2-3 TRBV29-1 CSLSFQTGDTQYF TGCAGCTTATCATTTCAGACGGGAGATACGCAGTATTTT
NA TRBD2 TRBJ2-3 TRBV5-1 CASSPGGLSTDTQYF TGCGCCAGCAGCCCGGGGGGGCTTAGCACAGATACGCAGTATTTT
NA NA TRBJ1-2 TRBV7-2 CASSAEVYGYTF TGTGCCAGCAGTGCGGAAGTGTATGGCTACACCTTC
NA TRBD2 TRBJ2-3 TRBV10-3 CAISGSGGGDTQYF TGTGCCATCAGCGGTAGCGGGGGGGGAGATACGCAGTATTTT
NA TRBD2 TRBJ2-1 TRBV6-1 CASSEESGKRYNEQFF TGTGCCAGCAGTGAAGAAAGCGGGAAGCGCTACAATGAGCAGTTCTTC
NA NA TRBJ1-3 TRBV30 CAWDPRGNTIYF TGTGCCTGGGACCCGCGGGGAAACACCATATATTTT
NA TRBD1 TRBJ1-1 TRBV12-5 CASGRQGGTEAFF TGTGCTAGTGGTAGACAGGGTGGCACTGAAGCTTTCTTT
once NA TRBJ1-1 TRBV6-5 CASSPRTLRNTEAFF TGTGCCAGCAGCCCACGGACATTGAGGAACACTGAAGCTTTCTTT
NA TRBD1 TRBJ2-5 TRBV12-3/TRBV12-4 CASSADRSETQYF TGTGCCAGCAGTGCGGACAGGTCGGAGACCCAGTACTTC
NA NA TRBJ1-2 TRBV30 CAWSNMIYGYTF TGTGCCTGGAGTAACATGATCTATGGCTACACCTTC
NA NA TRBJ2-1 TRBV19 CASSRDSYNEQFF TGTGCCAGTTCCCGAGACTCCTACAATGAGCAGTTCTTC
once NA TRBJ2-3 TRBV2 CASSVEVDTQYF TGTGCCAGCAGTGTTGAGGTAGATACGCAGTATTTT
NA TRBD2 TRBJ2-3 TRBV19 CASSPRTGLAGGGTDTQYF TGTGCCAGTAGTCCCAGAACGGGACTAGCGGGAGGGGGCACAGATACGCAGTATTTT
once TRBD1 TRBJ1-1 TRBV18 CASSSDRGTEAFF TGTGCCAGCTCATCCGACAGGGGAACTGAAGCTTTCTTT
once TRBD1 TRBJ1-1 TRBV7-9 CASSLETGQGAFF TGTGCCAGCAGCTTAGAGACGGGACAGGGGGCTTTCTTT
NA TRBD1 TRBJ1-4 TRBV19 CASSFTRGVTEKLFF TGTGCCAGTAGTTTCACCAGGGGGGTTACTGAAAAACTGTTTTTT
NA TRBD1 TRBJ2-1 TRBV6-2/TRBV6-3 CASSDRGRDSHEQFF TGTGCCAGCAGCGACAGGGGGCGCGATTCCCATGAGCAGTTCTTC
NA NA TRBJ1-3 TRBV4-2 CASSQDYGGLVGNTIYF TGTGCCAGCAGCCAAGATTACGGGGGGCTAGTGGGAAACACCATATATTTT
NA NA TRBJ1-2 TRBV2 CASSVNQDVGYTF TGTGCCAGCAGCGTAAACCAGGATGTCGGCTACACCTTC
NA NA TRBJ2-4 TRBV7-8 CASSLGQDIQYF TGTGCCAGCAGCTTAGGACAGGACATTCAGTACTTC
NA NA TRBJ1-6 TRBV5-6 CASSITGSSSYNSPLHF TGTGCCAGCAGCATTACAGGGTCGAGCTCCTATAATTCACCCCTCCACTTT
NA TRBD2 TRBJ2-3 TRBV18 CASSPGTSADTQYF TGTGCCAGCTCACCGGGTACTAGCGCAGATACGCAGTATTTT
NA TRBD1 TRBJ1-1 TRBV28 CASSCSGQGCTEAFF TGTGCCAGCAGTTGCTCGGGACAGGGGTGCACTGAAGCTTTCTTT
NA TRBD2 TRBJ2-1 TRBV6-2/TRBV6-3 CASSSGGPYNEQFF TGTGCCAGCAGTAGCGGGGGACCCTACAATGAGCAGTTCTTC
NA NA TRBJ2-7 TRBV5-1 CASSPDTNTYEQYF TGCGCCAGCAGCCCTGACACGAACACCTACGAGCAGTACTTC
NA TRBD1 TRBJ2-1 TRBV7-3 CASSGQGERGNEQFF TGTGCCAGCAGCGGACAGGGGGAAAGGGGCAATGAGCAGTTCTTC
NA NA TRBJ1-1 TRBV29-1 CSVYRVWTEAFF TGCAGCGTTTACAGGGTTTGGACTGAAGCTTTCTTT
NA TRBD2 TRBJ2-7 TRBV20-1 CSASSSTSGTYEQYF TGCAGTGCTAGTAGTTCGACTAGCGGAACCTACGAGCAGTACTTC
few NA TRBJ2-3 TRBV5-4 CASRPAVGGSTDTQYF TGTGCCAGCAGGCCGGCCGTGGGGGGTAGCACAGATACGCAGTATTTT
NA NA TRBJ1-6 TRBV7-9 CASNNDNSPLHF TGTGCCAGCAACAACGATAATTCACCCCTCCACTTT
NA NA TRBJ2-5 TRBV9 CASSVGGAETQYF TGTGCCAGCAGCGTGGGGGGAGCGGAGACCCAGTACTTC
NA TRBD1 TRBJ1-2 TRBV4-2 CASSQVGTGRGYTF TGTGCCAGCAGCCAAGTGGGGACAGGGAGAGGCTACACCTTC
NA NA TRBJ1-4 TRBV11-1 CASTDQRLTNEKLFF TGTGCCAGCACGGATCAGCGCCTGACTAATGAAAAACTGTTTTTT
few NA TRBJ1-2 TRBV6-6 CASSPANYGYTF TGTGCCAGCAGTCCAGCTAACTATGGCTACACCTTC
NA NA TRBJ1-1 TRBV19 CASSIIPSEAFF TGTGCCAGTAGTATAATCCCCTCCGAAGCTTTCTTT
NA NA TRBJ2-3 TRBV10-3 CAITLAPGDTQYF TGTGCCATCACCCTCGCCCCCGGAGATACGCAGTATTTT
NA TRBD2 TRBJ2-3 TRBV5-1 CASSTTSVTTDTQYF TGCGCCAGCAGCACAACTAGCGTTACCACAGATACGCAGTATTTT